What follows are 4 T cell receptor beta chains derived from one specimen sequenced in a study of response to subunit inactivated influenza vaccine. TCRdb re-analysed the RT-PCR reads in MiXCR, keeping a single row per CDR3 protein. Altogether around 470,000 distinct CDR3 sequences are present, approximately 6.9% being singletons, with the ten largest covering around 14%. The material sequenced was PBMCs from blood, taken around 2 years after vaccination. These receptors came from a man aged 50 to 75 who received an inactivated influenza vaccine.

This clonotype has ten or more counts. The gene calls are TRBV11-3 and TRBJ1-1; D remains ambiguous. Deletions cut 4 bases from V and 0 bases from J, with 6 bases between. The CDR3 has 13 residues. Germline CDR1 and CDR2: SGHNT and YENEEA. CDR3 amino acids: CASSYTVNTEAFF. CDR3 nucleotide sequence: TGTGCCAGCAGCTACACAGTGAACACTGAAGCTTTCTTT. Full variable domain (remainder filled in from reference TRBV11-3 and TRBJ1-1): EAGVVQSPRYKIIEKKQPVAFWCNPISGHNTLYWYLQNLGQGPELLIRYENEEAVDDSQLPKDRFSAERLKGVDSTLKIQPAELGDSAVYLCASSYTVNTEAFFGQGTRLTVV.

This clonotype was detected ten times or more. The chain links TRBV5-1 to TRBJ1-1; D remains unclear. Trimming removed 0 bases from V and 1 base from J, with 4 bases in between. Germline V gene data show CDR1 as SGHRS and CDR2 as YFSETQ. This CDR3 spans 13 amino acids. The CDR3 loop reads CASSLGTNTEAFF. In DNA form, the CDR3 reads TGCGCCAGCAGCTTGGGCACGAACACTGAAGCTTTCTTT. Using reference TRBV5-1 and TRBJ1-1 for the parts outside the CDR3, the full variable domain is KAGVTQTPRYLIKTRGQQVTLSCSPISGHRSVSWYQQTPGQGLQFLFEYFSETQRNKGNFPGRFSGRQFSNSRSEMNVSTLELGDSALYLCASSLGTNTEAFFGQGTRLTVV.

This clonotype showed up many times. The rearrangement uses TRBV28 and TRBJ1-2; the D gene is possibly TRBD1 (5 bases). The CDR3 totals 15 residues. V gave up 4 bases and J gave up 2 bases, with 14 bases separating them. Per germline, CDR1 MDHEN and CDR2 SYDVKM. This CDR3 reads CASSWGVVRNYGYTF. CDR3 sequence (DNA): TGTGCCAGCAGTTGGGGGGTAGTAAGGAACTATGGCTACACCTTC.

This sequence joins TRBV7-9 and TRBJ1-1, with D possibly matching TRBD1 (5 bases). The CDR3 totals 17 residues. V was clipped by 3 bases and J by 3 bases, with 20 bases between them. Germline loops: CDR1 SEHNR, CDR2 FQNEAQ (reference sequence). The CDR3 is CASSFPRWNGADTEAFF. The CDR3 DNA reads TGTGCCAGCAGCTTCCCGAGGTGGAATGGGGCGGACACTGAAGCTTTCTTT.